This T cell receptor beta chain was profiled in a study of cytomegalovirus exposure and HLA in healthy donors. Study-level background: Among about 179 million T cells, an earlier analysis found around 100 million unique TCR beta sequences.

PCR primers comprised 60 Vbeta and 13 Jbeta primers. The repertoire was sequenced with immunoSEQ multiplex PCR; TCRdb's copy has only in-frame clones and lacks some. Among 150,000 to 200,000 clones listed, around 75% were seen once. To note about this clone: The antigen remains undetermined.

The CDR3 sequence is 15 residues long. CDR1 is SGDLS, CDR2 YYNGEE, per germline. V lost 0 bases and J lost 7, with 13 bases in between. Notes on the study in general: The authors confirmed in vitro that a few CMV-associated chains were specific for CMV antigens. TCR association rates varied by HLA locus in a later analysis, with DRB1 highest and HLA-C lowest. The study labeled roughly 160 TCR beta chains cytomegalovirus-associated.

The V gene is TRBV9, the J gene TRBJ2-2; D is possibly TRBD2 (5 bases). The receptor was isolated from a woman aged 45-65 years in good health and CMV-seronegative. Sequencing was carried out using PBMCs. CDR3 DNA sequence: TGTGCCAGCAGCGTAGGATCCCTTGAGGGCGGGGAGCTGTTTTTT. It yields the protein CASSVGSLEGGELFF.